The 8 T cell receptor beta chains presented below share a single source sample, sequenced in a study of T cell repertoires in aging, cancer and after chemotherapy (dated by TCRdb to 2018 to 2020). Data came from an Illumina MiSeq. Rearranged TRB sequences spanning V, D and J segments were amplified in a multiplex touch-down PCR with a mixed TRB-A/B primer pool. The raw public data were reprocessed by TCRdb itself: fastp quality trimming at Q25, MiXCR clonotype calling, in-frame beta chains only. Rows are unified per CDR3 protein, each entry keeping the most common DNA and genes. The sample has fewer than 7,500 distinct CDR3 sequences on record, under 45% of them singletons. The ten most abundant clones make up around 47% of the sample. Instead of sorted cells or RNA, genomic DNA extracted from peripheral blood served as the source for amplifying TCR beta rearrangements. Sequencing used blood. All receptors come from a human donor in good health.

The V and J genes are TRBV13 and TRBJ2-5, with 9 bases that match TRBD2. Germline CDR1 PRHDT, CDR2 FYEKMQ (reference sequence). The trim removed 1 base at V and 2 bases at J, leaving 5 bases unmatched. The CDR3 spans 16 residues. The CDR3: CASSLAASGAQETQYF. The DNA of the CDR3 is TGTGCCAGCAGCTTAGCGGCTAGCGGGGCTCAAGAGACCCAGTACTTC.

The rearrangement joins TRBV6-2 or TRBV6-3 to TRBJ1-5; possibly TRBD1 for D (6 bases). CDR3 length: 17 amino acids. V lost 5 bases, J lost 3 bases, and 20 bases lay in between. CDR1 is MNHEY, CDR2 SVGEGT, per germline. CDR3 region: CASSPWEGGTINQPQHF. The CDR3, as DNA: TGTGCCAGCAGTCCGTGGGAGGGGGGCACAATCAATCAGCCCCAGCATTTT.

This clonotype occurred a few times. The chain is built from TRBV7-6 and TRBJ2-7; TRBD2 might be the D (6 bases). Germline CDR1 SGHVS, CDR2 FNYEAQ. CDR3 length: 17 amino acids. Trimming pared 0 bases from V and 1 base from J, leaving 16 bases between. The DNA of the CDR3 is TGTGCCAGCAGCTTAGCGCTTGGGGGGATGGGGTCCTACGAGCAGTACTTC. Its protein is CASSLALGGMGSYEQYF.

This clonotype showed up just a few times. This chain uses TRBV18 with TRBJ1-2, with D maybe TRBD1 (6 bases). The CDR3 is 13 amino acids. Trimming shortened V by 3 bases and J by 4 bases, and 9 bases separated the two germline ends. Germline V gives CDR1 KGHSH, CDR2 LQKENI. Written as DNA, the CDR3 is TGTGCCAGCTCACCCGGAGGGGGCTATGGCTACACCTTC. Its translation is CASSPGGGYGYTF.

This clonotype is judged large. The V gene is TRBV27, the J gene TRBJ2-3, with TRBD2 matching 7 bases. The CDR3 has 14 residues. The V segment lost 6 bases and the J segment 0 bases; nucleotides outside the gene matches: 3. Germline lookup yields CDR1 MNHEY and CDR2 SMNVEV (reference sequence). As DNA, the CDR3 is TGTGCCAGCAGGCCAGCGGGGAGCACAGATACGCAGTATTTT. This codes for CASRPAGSTDTQYF.

The chain joins TRBV7-2 to TRBJ1-2; D is possibly TRBD1 (5 bases). This CDR3 has 12 amino acids. Looked up from germline, CDR1 is SGHTA and CDR2 is FQGNSA. The ends were cut back, 2 bases at V and 8 bases at J, with 9 bases in the middle. The CDR3 loop reads CASSLQGQGYTF. Written as DNA, the CDR3 is TGTGCCAGCAGCTTACAGGGCCAAGGCTACACCTTC.

This clonotype was seen only a few times. V gene TRBV19 combines with J gene TRBJ1-2; a possible D gene is TRBD1 (5 bases). Trimming cost V 5 bases and J 2 bases, with 21 bases left between them. There are 17 residues in the CDR3. Per germline, CDR1 LNHDA and CDR2 SQIVND (reference sequence). The CDR3 loop is CASSGPTAGRGNYGYTF. DNA for the CDR3: TGTGCCAGTAGTGGACCCACCGCGGGACGGGGGAACTATGGCTACACCTTC. Together with reference TRBV19 and TRBJ1-2, the CDR3 gives the full variable domain: DGGITQSPKYLFRKEGQNVTLSCEQNLNHDAMYWYRQDPGQGLRLIYYSQIVNDFQKGDIAEGYSVSREKKESFPLTVTSAQKNPTAFYLCASSGPTAGRGNYGYTFGSGTRLTVV.

In this sample, this clonotype turned up a few times. V gene TRBV6-5 combines with J gene TRBJ1-1, with 7 positions matching TRBD1. Trimming at V came to 0 bases and at J to 6 bases, leaving 7 bases not matched to a gene. Germline V gene data show CDR1 as MNHEY and CDR2 as SVGAGI. The CDR3 runs to 15 residues. The CDR3 sequence: CASSYSTGLGSEAFF. CDR3 DNA sequence: TGTGCCAGCAGTTACTCGACAGGGTTGGGCTCTGAAGCTTTCTTT.